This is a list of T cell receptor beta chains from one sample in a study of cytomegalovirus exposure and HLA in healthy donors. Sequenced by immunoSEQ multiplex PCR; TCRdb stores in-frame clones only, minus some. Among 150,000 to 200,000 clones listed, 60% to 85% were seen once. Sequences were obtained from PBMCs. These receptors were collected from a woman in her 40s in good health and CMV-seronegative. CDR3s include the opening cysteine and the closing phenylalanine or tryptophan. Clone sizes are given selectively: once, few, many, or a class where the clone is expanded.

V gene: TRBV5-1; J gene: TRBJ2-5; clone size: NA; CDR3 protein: CASSVQTSGGAETQYF
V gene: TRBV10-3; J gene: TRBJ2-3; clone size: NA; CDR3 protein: CAIRGQGSPSSTDTQYF
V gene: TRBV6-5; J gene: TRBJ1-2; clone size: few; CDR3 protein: CASSSATRGYTF
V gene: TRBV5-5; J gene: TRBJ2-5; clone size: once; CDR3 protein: CASSLGSRETQYF
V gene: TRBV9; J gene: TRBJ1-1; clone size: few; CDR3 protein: CASSVGGHTEAFF
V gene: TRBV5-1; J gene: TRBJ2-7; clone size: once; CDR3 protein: CASSLGWGAGAFDEQYF
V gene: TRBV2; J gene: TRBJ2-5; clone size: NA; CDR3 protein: CASSLLVAETQYF
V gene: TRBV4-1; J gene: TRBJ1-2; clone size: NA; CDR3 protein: CASSQDWVALNYGYTF
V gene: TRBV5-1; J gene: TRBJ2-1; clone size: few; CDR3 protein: CASSLRGGSVNEQFF
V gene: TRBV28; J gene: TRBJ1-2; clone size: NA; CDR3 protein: CANRGQPRKYTF
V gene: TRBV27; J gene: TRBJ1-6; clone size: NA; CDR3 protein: CASKQGQYNSPLHF
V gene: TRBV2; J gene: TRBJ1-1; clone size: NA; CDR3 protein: CASSEYRGLLAFF
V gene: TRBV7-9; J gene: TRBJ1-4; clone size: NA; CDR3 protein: CASSSRTGANEKLFF
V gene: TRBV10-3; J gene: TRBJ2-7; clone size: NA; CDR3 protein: CAIRGTGGDEQYF
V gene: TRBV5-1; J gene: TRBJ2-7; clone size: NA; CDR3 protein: CASSLTGSTYEQYF
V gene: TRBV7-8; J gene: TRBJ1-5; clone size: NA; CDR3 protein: CASSLAGGGNQPQHF
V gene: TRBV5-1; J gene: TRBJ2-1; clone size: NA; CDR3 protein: CASSLPSGNEQFF
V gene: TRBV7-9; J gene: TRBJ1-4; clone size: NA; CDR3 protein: CASSLLWGGGGTNEKLFF
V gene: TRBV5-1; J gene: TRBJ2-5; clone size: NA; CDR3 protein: CASSPGWTSEETQYF
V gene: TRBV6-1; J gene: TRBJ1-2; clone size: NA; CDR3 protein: CASSEARTGVYGYTF
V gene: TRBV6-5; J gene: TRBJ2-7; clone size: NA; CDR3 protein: CASSYSPSGGYEQYF
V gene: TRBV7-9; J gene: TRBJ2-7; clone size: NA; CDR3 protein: CATQYPGSSYEQYF
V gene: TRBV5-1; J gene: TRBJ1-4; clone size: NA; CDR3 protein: CASSYGMDRGEKLFF
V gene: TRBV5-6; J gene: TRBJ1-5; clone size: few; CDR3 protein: CASSITTSNQPQHF
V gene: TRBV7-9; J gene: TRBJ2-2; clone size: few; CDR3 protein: CASRPPFRSRNTGELFF
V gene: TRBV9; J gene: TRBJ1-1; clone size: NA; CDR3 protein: CASSEGTGGGTEAFF
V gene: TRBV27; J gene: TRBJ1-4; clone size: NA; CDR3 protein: CASSLEQAGEKGEKLFF
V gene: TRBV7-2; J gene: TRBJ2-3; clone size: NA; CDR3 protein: CATQRGGGADTQYF
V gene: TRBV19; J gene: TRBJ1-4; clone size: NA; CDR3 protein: CASRRDRTNEKLFF
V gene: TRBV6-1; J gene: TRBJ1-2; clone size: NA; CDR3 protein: CASSARQGGITF
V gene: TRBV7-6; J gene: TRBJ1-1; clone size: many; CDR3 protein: CASSNAEGRTEAFF
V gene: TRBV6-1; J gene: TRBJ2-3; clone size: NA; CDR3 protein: CASSLTQSTDTQYF
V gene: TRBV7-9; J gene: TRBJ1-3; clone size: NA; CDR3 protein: CASSSTGGALNTIYF
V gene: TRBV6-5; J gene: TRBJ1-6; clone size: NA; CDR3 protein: CASSYSTGENSPLHF
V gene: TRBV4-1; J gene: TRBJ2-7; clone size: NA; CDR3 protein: CASSQSGISYEQYF
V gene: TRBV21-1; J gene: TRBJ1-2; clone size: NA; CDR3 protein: CASSKTAYGYTF
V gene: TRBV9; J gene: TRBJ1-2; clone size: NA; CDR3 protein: CASSLQGRNYGYTF
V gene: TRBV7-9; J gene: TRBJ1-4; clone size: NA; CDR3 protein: CASSLVSSTNEKLFF
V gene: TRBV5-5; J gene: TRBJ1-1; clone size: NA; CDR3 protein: CASSLGQVNTEAFF
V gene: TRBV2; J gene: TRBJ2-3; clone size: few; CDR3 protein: CASSPQRGGLTDTQYF
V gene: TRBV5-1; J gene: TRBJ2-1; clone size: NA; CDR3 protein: CASSLSTGGLNNEQFF
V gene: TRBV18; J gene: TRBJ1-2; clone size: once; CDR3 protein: CASSPLGQDGYTF
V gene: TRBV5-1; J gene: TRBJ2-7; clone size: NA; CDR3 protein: CASRIWDSGEQYF
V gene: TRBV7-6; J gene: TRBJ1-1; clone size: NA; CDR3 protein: CASSPTGDPRRNTEAFF
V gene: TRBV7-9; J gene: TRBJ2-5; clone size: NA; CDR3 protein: CASSSSILPGETQYF
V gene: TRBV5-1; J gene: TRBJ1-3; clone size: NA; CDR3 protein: CASRLDRGLGNTIYF
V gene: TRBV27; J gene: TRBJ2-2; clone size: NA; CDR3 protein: CASTTGRGQNTGELFF
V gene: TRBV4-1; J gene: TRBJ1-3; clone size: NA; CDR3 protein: CASSLLTGAGNTIYF
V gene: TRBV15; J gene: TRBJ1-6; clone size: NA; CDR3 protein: CATSRDAPGRGASPLHF
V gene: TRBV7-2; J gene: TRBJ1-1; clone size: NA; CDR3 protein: CASSLVGETEAFF
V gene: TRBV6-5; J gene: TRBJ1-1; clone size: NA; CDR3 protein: CASSSSDRVTEAFF
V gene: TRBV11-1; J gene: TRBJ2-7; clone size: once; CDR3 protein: CASSYDRTSYEQYF
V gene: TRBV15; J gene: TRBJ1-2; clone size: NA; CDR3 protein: CATSRDLEGAFYNYGYTF
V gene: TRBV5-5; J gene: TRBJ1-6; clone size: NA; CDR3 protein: CASSLDSNSPLHF